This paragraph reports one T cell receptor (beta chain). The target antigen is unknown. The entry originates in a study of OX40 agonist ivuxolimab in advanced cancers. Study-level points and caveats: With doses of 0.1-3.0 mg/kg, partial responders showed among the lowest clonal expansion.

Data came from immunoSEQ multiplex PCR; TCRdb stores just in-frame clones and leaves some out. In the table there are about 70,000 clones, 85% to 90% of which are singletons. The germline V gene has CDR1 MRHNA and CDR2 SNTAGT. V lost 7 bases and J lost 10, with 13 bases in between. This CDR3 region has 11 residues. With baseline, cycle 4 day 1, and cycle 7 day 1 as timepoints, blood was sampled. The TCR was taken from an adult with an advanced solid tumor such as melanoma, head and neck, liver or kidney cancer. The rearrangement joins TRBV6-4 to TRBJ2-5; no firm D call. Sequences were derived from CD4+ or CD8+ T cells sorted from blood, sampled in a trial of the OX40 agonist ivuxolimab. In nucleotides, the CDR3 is TGTGCCAGCACCCTAGTTACGATCCAGTACTTC. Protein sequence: CASTLVTIQYF.